The 22 T cell receptor beta chains below were found in one sample sequenced in a study of T cell responses to AZD1222 COVID-19 vaccine (dated by TCRdb to the early 2020s). Read against the paper, the sample's time point label means: about 28 days (+/-7) after the second vaccine dose. Sample treatment or condition, as interpreted from the label and publication: meningococcal conjugate vaccine given as trial control. The library was built by means of the immunoSEQ multiplex PCR assay. TCRdb obtained this table from immuneACCESS and retained in-frame rearrangements with V and J assigned. These tables miss some clones; where compared with another copy, unresolved V genes account for less than half of the shortfall, and the remainder is unexplained. Present in this sample are some 200,000 clones, approximately 94% of which were seen just once. The ten largest make up less than 4% of the sample. The input for sequencing was peripheral blood, taken 28 days after the second dose of the MenACWY control vaccine. The source of these receptors is an adult who received the MenACWY meningococcal vaccine as a control.

The chain uses TRBV19 and TRBJ1-5; tentatively, D is TRBD1 (5 bases). The CDR3 loop spans 13 amino acids. The V end was cut by 7 bases, the J end by 7 bases, with 14 bases between. In germline, CDR1 is LNHDA, CDR2 SQIVND (reference sequence). In nucleotides, the CDR3 is TGTGCCAGTACGGGGGTTATTTTCCAGCCCCAGCATTTT. Its translation: CASTGVIFQPQHF.

This clone came up once. The rearrangement links TRBV6-2 or TRBV6-3 to TRBJ1-3, with D tentatively TRBD1 (5 bases). The CDR3 length is 13 residues. CDR1 and CDR2 (germline): MNHEY, SVGEGT. Deletions cut 6 bases from V and 2 bases from J, with 8 bases between. CDR3 residues: CASSRAPGNTIYF. The CDR3 DNA reads TGTGCCAGCAGCAGGGCTCCTGGAAACACCATATATTTT.

The chain employs TRBV3-1 (or the pseudogene TRBV3-2) and TRBJ2-1; no firm D call. This CDR3 has 15 amino acids. Trimming removed 1 base from V and 0 bases from J, with 7 bases in between. From germline, CDR1 is LGHDT and CDR2 YNNKEL (reference sequence). In nucleotides, the CDR3 is TGTGCCAGCAGCCAAGCCAGGCCCTCCTACAATGAGCAGTTCTTC. Translating it yields CASSQARPSYNEQFF.

The chain has TRBV7-2 and TRBJ2-7; TRBD2 aligns across 8 bases. Germline-derived CDR1 and CDR2 are SGHTA and FQGNSA. Trimming removed 1 base from V and 6 bases from J; junction bases left unmatched: 8. CDR3 size: 15 residues. This CDR3 reads CASSLGPAGVSEQYF. In nucleotides, the CDR3 is TGTGCCAGCAGCTTAGGCCCAGCGGGAGTCAGCGAGCAGTACTTC.

The chain couples TRBV10-1 to TRBJ1-1; D is undetermined. CDR1 and CDR2 from the germline V gene are WNHNN and SYGVQD (reference sequence). The CDR3 consists of 14 residues. Trimming stripped 4 bases from V and 1 base from J, with 10 bases between. CDR3 amino acids: CASSGAGGNTEAFF. In nucleotides, the CDR3 is TGCGCCAGCAGTGGCGCGGGCGGGAACACTGAAGCTTTCTTT.

The rearrangement uses TRBV27 and TRBJ1-1; D is undetermined. The germline gives CDR1 MNHEY, CDR2 SMNVEV (reference sequence). V was cut by 2 bases and J by 1 base, with 5 bases left in between. The CDR3 runs to 13 residues. CDR3 sequence reads: CASSLGQNTEAFF. DNA for the CDR3: TGTGCCAGCAGTTTAGGTCAGAACACTGAAGCTTTCTTT.

The V and J genes are TRBV7-3 and TRBJ2-5; D remains ambiguous. The CDR3 totals 15 residues. CDR1 and CDR2 (germline): SGHTA, FQGTGA. The V end lost 5 bases, the J end lost 2 bases, and 15 bases lay between the germline ends. The CDR3 spells CASSRTAGLQETQYF. The CDR3 DNA sequence: TGTGCCAGCAGCCGCACGGCCGGGTTACAAGAGACCCAGTACTTC.

This clone was found once. This rearrangement joins TRBV19 to TRBJ2-5, with 8 positions matching TRBD2. The germline gives CDR1 LNHDA, CDR2 SQIVND (reference sequence). The CDR3 covers 18 residues. V gave up 1 base and J gave up 5 bases; unmatched junction bases: 15. CDR3 sequence reads: CASSIANLAGPLSETQYF. The CDR3 coding sequence is TGTGCCAGTAGTATAGCGAACCTAGCGGGCCCTCTTTCGGAGACCCAGTACTTC.

The chain combines TRBV10-2 with TRBJ1-5; D is unresolved. V was trimmed by 2 bases and J by 2 bases, leaving 10 bases between them. The CDR3 sequence is 15 residues long. Germline CDR1 reads WSHSY; CDR2 reads SAAADI. The CDR3 spells CASSEPQRGNQPQHF. The CDR3, as DNA: TGCGCCAGCAGTGAGCCCCAAAGAGGCAATCAGCCCCAGCATTTT.

This sequence joins TRBV19 and TRBJ1-1, with no clear D. CDR3 length equals 14 residues. CDR1 is LNHDA and CDR2 is SQIVND in the germline V gene (reference sequence). V lost 4 bases and J lost 0, with 9 bases in between. CDR3 in amino acids: CASSNIVMNTEAFF. DNA for the CDR3: TGTGCCAGTAGTAACATAGTGATGAACACTGAAGCTTTCTTT. Together with reference TRBV19 and TRBJ1-1, the CDR3 gives the full variable domain: DGGITQSPKYLFRKEGQNVTLSCEQNLNHDAMYWYRQDPGQGLRLIYYSQIVNDFQKGDIAEGYSVSREKKESFPLTVTSAQKNPTAFYLCASSNIVMNTEAFFGQGTRLTVV.

V gene TRBV27 combines with J gene TRBJ2-7; TRBD2 matches at 16 bases. Per the germline V gene, CDR1 is MNHEY and CDR2 is SMNVEV (reference sequence). This CDR3 region has 21 residues. With V trimmed by 5 bases and J by 6 bases, 22 bases remained unmatched. In nucleotides, the CDR3 is TGTGCCAGCAGTCCGAACCGCCGGGGAGGGACTAGCGGGAGGGCTCTCGGCGAGCAGTACTTC. It codes for CASSPNRRGGTSGRALGEQYF.

The genes are TRBV25-1 and TRBJ2-7; no reliable D call. V dropped 3 bases and J dropped 7 bases, with 13 bases sitting between them. CDR1 and CDR2 (germline): MGHDK, SYGVNS. The CDR3 covers 13 residues. This CDR3 reads CASSEGRALEQYF. The CDR3 nucleotides read TGTGCCAGCAGTGAGGGAAGGGCCCTAGAGCAGTACTTC.

The chain recombines TRBV18 with TRBJ1-6; 7 bases match TRBD1. Trimming took 5 bases from V and 10 from J; bases not matched to a gene: 11. The V gene's germline CDR1 is KGHSH and CDR2 LQKENI. The CDR3 covers 15 residues. As DNA, the CDR3 is TGTGCCAGCTCATCCCTGACAGGACAGGAGTCACCCCTCCACTTT. This encodes CASSSLTGQESPLHF. Together with reference TRBV18 and TRBJ1-6, the CDR3 gives the full variable domain: NAGVMQNPRHLVRRRGQEARLRCSPMKGHSHVYWYRQLPEEGLKFMVYLQKENIIDESGMPKERFSAEFPKEGPSILRIQQVVRGDSAAYFCASSSLTGQESPLHFGNGTRLTVT.

This sequence joins TRBV5-1 and TRBJ2-7; 8 bases align to TRBD1. The trim removed 3 bases at V and 5 bases at J, leaving 4 bases unmatched. Germline CDR1 is SGHRS and CDR2 is YFSETQ. The CDR3 extends over 13 amino acids. The CDR3 coding sequence is TGCGCCAGCAGCTCACAGGGGGACAACGAGCAGTACTTC. The encoded protein is CASSSQGDNEQYF.

The V call is TRBV29-1, the J call TRBJ2-7; a weak D match, TRBD2 (7 bases). The V end lost 3 bases, the J end lost 2 bases, and 11 bases lay between the germline ends. CDR3 length: 13 amino acids. The germline gives CDR1 SQVTM, CDR2 ANQGSEA. CDR3 sequence: CSVDGGQAYEQYF. Written as DNA, the CDR3 is TGCAGCGTTGACGGGGGGCAGGCCTACGAGCAGTACTTC.

This chain uses TRBV6-2 or TRBV6-3 with TRBJ2-7, with D unresolved. This CDR3 has 11 residues. Germline V gene lookup returns CDR1 MNHEY and CDR2 SVGEGT. The germline V and J ends were trimmed by 4 bases and 7 bases, with 8 bases remaining between them. The DNA of the CDR3 is TGTGCCAGCAGTTTTTCGCGAGAGCAGTACTTC. Residues: CASSFSREQYF.

The J gene is TRBJ1-1, the V gene TRBV20-1; TRBD1 agrees at 10 bases. The CDR3 has 16 amino acids. V was clipped by 3 bases and J by 2 bases; unmatched bases: 9. The germline gives CDR1 DFQATT, CDR2 SNEGSKA (reference sequence). The CDR3: CSASGLTGGTNTEAFF. In nucleotides, the CDR3 is TGCAGTGCTAGTGGGTTGACAGGGGGCACAAACACTGAAGCTTTCTTT.

About this clone itself: The sample has other DNA sequences that encode this CDR3 too. V and J are TRBV18 and TRBJ2-5; 7 bases align to TRBD2. Germline-derived CDR1 and CDR2 are KGHSH and LQKENI. The CDR3 runs 15 residues. The trim removed 6 bases at V and 2 bases at J, leaving 9 bases unmatched. CDR3 coding DNA: TGTGCCAGCTCTTCCCCCGGGGGGTTGCAAGAGACCCAGTACTTC. Translating it yields CASSSPGGLQETQYF.

J is TRBJ1-5 and V is TRBV12-3 or TRBV12-4; a weak D match, TRBD1 (5 bases). Trimming removed 5 bases from V and 6 bases from J, with 11 bases in between. This CDR3 is built from 13 residues. Written as DNA, the CDR3 is TGTGCCAGCAGTCAGGGCTTAAGTCAGCCCCAGCATTTT. This sequence encodes CASSQGLSQPQHF.

The chain is built from TRBV10-3 and TRBJ2-1; D call uncertain. The CDR3 sequence is 12 residues long. Trimming pared 6 bases from V and 2 bases from J, leaving 5 bases between. Germline V gene data show CDR1 as ENHRY and CDR2 as SYGVKD. For the CDR3, the DNA is TGTGCCATCAGGGGGACCTACAATGAGCAGTTCTTC. Translated, it gives CAIRGTYNEQFF.

V gene TRBV28 combines with J gene TRBJ2-7; 7 bases are shared with TRBD2. The CDR3 loop spans 14 amino acids. Looked up from germline, CDR1 is MDHEN and CDR2 is SYDVKM. Unmatched junction bases numbered 11, after V lost 7 bases and J lost 5 bases. CDR3 nucleotide sequence: TGTGCCAGCACCGTAGGCGGGAGTTCGAACGAGCAGTACTTC. It codes for CASTVGGSSNEQYF.

The chain is built from TRBV9 and TRBJ1-6; D not resolved. CDR1 and CDR2 from the germline V gene are SGDLS and YYNGEE. The V end was cut by 3 bases, the J end by 9 bases, with 13 bases between. There are 14 residues in the CDR3. CDR3 amino acids: CASSEVGIGSPLHF. The CDR3 DNA is TGTGCCAGCAGCGAGGTAGGGATCGGTTCACCCCTCCACTTT.